These 17 T cell receptor beta chains were all obtained from the same sample, sequenced in a study of shared clonotypes between healthy human individuals. Sequenced by immunoSEQ multiplex PCR; TCRdb stores in-frame clones only, minus some. The sample carries 2 million to 3 million clones, 93% recorded once. Sequencing input: naive CD4+ T cells from PBMCs. Subset denoted: CD45RA+ positively selected. Every receptor here comes from a young man in good health. Some clones in this sample may be carry-over from other donors' samples.

This clone was counted once. The genes are TRBV25-1 and TRBJ2-7; D not resolved. V dropped 1 base and J dropped 6 bases, with 7 bases sitting between them. In germline, CDR1 is MGHDK, CDR2 SYGVNS. The CDR3 loop spans 12 amino acids. In DNA, the CDR3 is TGTGCCAGCAGTGAATGGACGGGCGAGCAGTACTTC. Amino acid sequence: CASSEWTGEQYF.

The rearrangement uses TRBV14 and TRBJ2-7; D is perhaps TRBD2 (6 bases). This CDR3 has 13 amino acids. Germline V gene lookup returns CDR1 SGHDN and CDR2 FVKESK. Trimming removed 3 bases from V and 2 bases from J, with 8 bases in between. The CDR3 spells CASSQGLTYEQYF. CDR3 DNA: TGTGCCAGCAGCCAGGGACTTACCTACGAGCAGTACTTC.

The genes are TRBV7-6 and TRBJ2-5; TRBD2 aligns across 7 bases. The CDR3 is 16 residues long. V shed 5 bases, J shed 1 base, and the junction held 10 bases outside the gene matches. CDR1 and CDR2 (germline): SGHVS, FNYEAQ. The CDR3 sequence: CASSRKTASGQETQYF. In DNA form, the CDR3 reads TGTGCCAGCAGCCGTAAAACCGCTAGCGGCCAAGAGACCCAGTACTTC.

The chain joins TRBV5-3 to TRBJ2-3; D remains unclear. TRBV5-3 is flagged as an ORF with uncertain function. The V end lost 4 bases, the J end lost 0 bases, and 3 bases lay between the germline ends. This CDR3 is built from 12 residues. CDR3 sequence (DNA): TGTGCCAGAAGCAGCAGCACAGATACGCAGTATTTT. Protein sequence: CARSSSTDTQYF.

Turning to this clone: The sample holds other DNA sequences that translate to the same CDR3. This sequence joins TRBV6-5 and TRBJ1-1, with D uncertain. CDR3 length equals 14 residues. Germline-derived CDR1 and CDR2 are MNHEY and SVGAGI. Trimming stripped 2 bases from V and 1 base from J, with 8 bases between. CDR3 loop: CASSYGRGNTEAFF. The CDR3 coding sequence is TGTGCCAGCAGTTACGGCCGAGGGAACACTGAAGCTTTCTTT.

This chain connects TRBV29-1 to TRBJ2-2; D gene uncertain. The CDR3 is 12 amino acids. Germline loops: CDR1 SQVTM, CDR2 ANQGSEA. V was pared by 4 bases and J by 4 bases, with 7 bases between. Written as DNA, the CDR3 is TGCAGCGTTGGCTGGGGCACCGGGGAGCTGTTTTTT. It translates to CSVGWGTGELFF.

V and J are TRBV7-8 and TRBJ2-5, with TRBD2 matching over 14 bases. The CDR3 totals 16 residues. J gave up 3 bases and V 4 bases, and 4 bases lay outside the gene matches. CDR1 is SGHVS, CDR2 FQNEAQ, per germline. The CDR3: CASSSTSGRAEETQYF. Here the CDR3 DNA reads TGTGCCAGCAGCTCGACTAGCGGGAGGGCTGAAGAGACCCAGTACTTC. Full variable domain (remainder filled in from reference TRBV7-8 and TRBJ2-5): GAGVSQSPRYKVAKRGQDVALRCDPISGHVSLFWYQQALGQGPEFLTYFQNEAQLDKSGLPSDRFFAERPEGSVSTLKIQRTQQEDSAVYLCASSSTSGRAEETQYFGPGTRLLVL.

This CDR3 reads CSASSEQPQHF. The DNA of the CDR3 is TGCAGTGCTAGTAGCGAGCAGCCCCAGCATTTT. V is TRBV20-1 and J is TRBJ1-5; D gene uncertain. This CDR3 spans 11 amino acids. Germline CDR1 reads DFQATT; CDR2 reads SNEGSKA (reference sequence). Deletions cut 3 bases from V and 7 bases from J, with 7 bases between.

This chain uses TRBV2 with TRBJ1-3; D uncertain. The germline V gene has CDR1 SNHLY and CDR2 FYNNEI. CDR3 size: 15 residues. Trimming removed 0 bases at V and 0 bases at J, with 6 bases between. This CDR3 is CASSEAFRSGNTIYF. The DNA of the CDR3 is TGTGCCAGCAGTGAAGCTTTCCGCTCTGGAAACACCATATATTTT.

This clone was counted a few times. Within the sample, other DNA sequences also encode this same CDR3. This rearrangement joins TRBV28 to TRBJ2-3, with D tentatively TRBD2 (7 bases). The CDR3 runs 14 residues. Looked up from germline, CDR1 is MDHEN and CDR2 is SYDVKM. The ends were cut back, 6 bases at V and 2 bases at J, with 12 bases in the middle. The CDR3 loop reads CASRPGGATDTQYF. CDR3 nucleotide sequence: TGTGCCAGCAGGCCTGGGGGGGCCACAGATACGCAGTATTTT.

This chain links TRBV7-2 with TRBJ2-7; a possible D gene is TRBD1 (6 bases). The V and J ends lost 2 bases and 2 bases respectively, with 13 bases between them. The CDR3 length is 15 residues. CDR1 and CDR2 (germline): SGHTA, FQGNSA. The CDR3 loop reads CASSLSSGDAYEQYF. CDR3 in DNA: TGTGCCAGCAGCTTATCCTCAGGGGATGCCTACGAGCAGTACTTC.

V is TRBV11-3 and J is TRBJ2-7; 7 nucleotides align to TRBD2. V trimming: 5 bases; J trimming: 6 bases; junction bases outside the gene matches: 7. Germline CDR1 is SGHNT and CDR2 is YENEEA. CDR3 length: 13 residues. The CDR3 spells CASSPGRAGEQYF. The DNA for the CDR3 is TGTGCCAGCAGCCCGGGGAGGGCCGGCGAGCAGTACTTC.

Notes on this clone: At one end the junction does not follow the germline gene, possibly because of a read error. The chain couples TRBV5-1 to TRBJ2-1, with 9 bases identical to TRBD2. In germline, CDR1 is SGHRS, CDR2 YFSETQ. This CDR3 comprises 12 residues. CDR3: CASSLDEREVLF. CDR3 coding DNA: TGCGCCAGCAGCTTGGACGAGCGGGAGGTTCTCTTC.

CDR3 coding DNA: TGTGCCTGCGGACAGATGGGGAGGGGGCCCCAGCATTTT. Its translation is CACGQMGRGPQHF. The rearrangement links TRBV30 to TRBJ1-5; D might be TRBD1 (6 bases). Trimming stripped 6 bases from V and 9 bases from J, with 18 bases between. Looked up from germline, CDR1 is GTSNPN and CDR2 is SVGIG (reference sequence). The CDR3 runs to 13 residues.

The chain links TRBV7-9 to TRBJ2-2; TRBD2 matches at 14 bases. Per germline, CDR1 SEHNR and CDR2 FQNEAQ (reference sequence). The CDR3 sequence is 18 residues long. V shed 6 bases, J shed 4 bases, and the junction held 10 bases outside the gene matches. In DNA, the CDR3 is TGTGCCAGCAGGCCGACTAGCGGGAGGGCCGGAAGCACCGGGGAGCTGTTTTTT. It is translated as CASRPTSGRAGSTGELFF. The variable domain in full, with the rest retrieved from reference TRBV7-9 and TRBJ2-2, is DTGVSQNPRHKITKRGQNVTFRCDPISEHNRLYWYRQTLGQGPEFLTYFQNEAQLEKSRLLSDRFSAERPKGSFSTLEIQRTEQGDSAMYLCASRPTSGRAGSTGELFFGEGSRLTVL.

A remark on this clone: The same CDR3 arises from other DNA sequences in this sample as well. The gene calls are TRBV7-2 and TRBJ1-5, with D perhaps matching TRBD1 (5 bases). The CDR3 totals 14 residues. CDR1 SGHTA and CDR2 FQGNSA come from the germline V gene. V was cut by 4 bases and J by 4 bases, with 11 bases left in between. For the CDR3, the DNA is TGTGCCAGCAGCTCTCGTGGGGGGAATCAGCCCCAGCATTTT. Its protein is CASSSRGGNQPQHF.

This clone was observed once. The V call is TRBV10-3, the J call TRBJ1-5; D not resolved. Deletions cut 4 bases from V and 5 bases from J, with 9 bases between. Germline V gene data show CDR1 as ENHRY and CDR2 as SYGVKD. The CDR3 runs 13 residues. The CDR3 DNA reads as TGTGCCATCAGTGGGGCGATAGATCAGCCCCAGCATTTT. This translates into CAISGAIDQPQHF.